One and the same sample provided the 9 T cell receptor beta chains below, sequenced in a study of identifying expanded T cells in peripheral blood. Method: immunoSEQ multiplex PCR; TCRdb's copy keeps in-frame clones and lacks some. Counted here are over 45,000 clones, about 83% occurring once; the ten biggest clones make up approximately 15%. Input material: blood. These receptors all come from a person aged 18 to 70 in good health.

The genes are TRBV13 and TRBJ1-2; D gene ambiguous. This CDR3 comprises 12 residues. The germline CDR1 and CDR2 sequences are PRHDT and FYEKMQ (reference sequence). The V gene lost 3 bases and the J gene lost 8 bases, with 10 bases spanning the gap. CDR3 nucleotide sequence: TGTGCCAGCAGCTTTAATCGTCGGGGCTACACCTTC. Residues: CASSFNRRGYTF.

This clone was found a few times. The genes are TRBV6-1 and TRBJ2-7; D uncertain. Germline CDR1 and CDR2: MNHNS and SASEGT. Trimming shortened V by 0 bases and J by 3 bases, and 15 bases separated the two germline ends. CDR3 length: 16 residues. CDR3 nucleotide sequence: TGTGCCAGCAGTGAAGCTCTCGAATCGGAGTTCTACGAGCAGTACGTC. The encoded protein is CASSEALESEFYEQYV.

This chain links TRBV9 with TRBJ1-2; 10 positions agree with TRBD1. There are 13 residues in the CDR3. Germline CDR1 SGDLS, CDR2 YYNGEE. V gave up 0 bases and J gave up 12 bases; unmatched junction bases: 5. This chain's CDR3 is CASSVGDRGHHTF. In nucleotides, the CDR3 is TGTGCCAGCAGCGTAGGGGACAGGGGACATCACACCTTC.

The chain couples TRBV5-1 to TRBJ1-1; perhaps TRBD1 as D (5 bases). Germline V CDR1 and CDR2: SGHRS, YFSETQ. V lost 3 bases, J lost 8 bases, and 23 bases lay in between. CDR3 length equals 16 residues. In DNA, the CDR3 is TGCGCCAGCAGCTGGCAGGGTTATGACCAGAAAAAGGAAGCTTTCTTT. Translating it yields CASSWQGYDQKKEAFF. Looking up the rest from reference TRBV5-1 and TRBJ1-1 gives the full variable domain: KAGVTQTPRYLIKTRGQQVTLSCSPISGHRSVSWYQQTPGQGLQFLFEYFSETQRNKGNFPGRFSGRQFSNSRSEMNVSTLELGDSALYLCASSWQGYDQKKEAFFGQGTRLTVV.

V usage is TRBV7-9 and J usage is TRBJ2-1, with 10 bases that match TRBD2. Germline assignment: CDR1 SEHNR and CDR2 FQNEAQ (reference sequence). CDR3 length: 15 residues. V shed 0 bases, J shed 8 bases, and the junction held 4 bases outside the gene matches. The CDR3 spells CASSLAAGGLYEQFF. DNA for the CDR3: TGTGCCAGCAGCTTAGCAGCGGGGGGGTTGTATGAGCAGTTCTTC.

This chain uses TRBV7-9 with TRBJ1-1, with a tentative D call TRBD1 (6 bases). The germline gives CDR1 SEHNR, CDR2 FQNEAQ (reference sequence). The CDR3 totals 15 residues. The germline V and J ends were trimmed by 0 bases and 1 base, with 9 bases remaining between them. Written as DNA, the CDR3 is TGTGCCAGCAGCTTAGCTGCAGGGGCGAACACTGAAGCTTTCTTT. This sequence encodes CASSLAAGANTEAFF.

The chain couples TRBV6-4 to TRBJ2-2, with 8 bases lining up with TRBD1. This CDR3 contains 15 residues. The ends lost 6 bases at V and 2 bases at J; junction bases unmatched: 5. The germline gives CDR1 MRHNA, CDR2 SNTAGT. In DNA form, the CDR3 reads TGTGCCAGCAGAGGGACAGGTGCTAACACCGGGGAGCTGTTTTTT. This gives the protein CASRGTGANTGELFF.

The chain links TRBV12-5 to TRBJ1-2; a weak D match, TRBD1 (6 bases). Per the germline V gene, CDR1 is LGHNT and CDR2 is FRNRAP. Trimming stripped 0 bases from V and 5 bases from J, with 22 bases between. The CDR3 contains 18 residues. CDR3 DNA: TGTGCTAGTGGTTTGGTTGTGGGACAAGTTCCGTCCATTTATGGCTACACCTTC. This translates into CASGLVVGQVPSIYGYTF.

The rearrangement links TRBV5-5 to TRBJ1-1; the D is unclear. The CDR3 loop spans 14 amino acids. Trimming removed 4 bases at V and 4 bases at J, with 14 bases between. Per the germline V gene, CDR1 is SGHKS and CDR2 is YYEKEE (reference sequence). CDR3 sequence reads: CASSLDARATEAFF. For the CDR3, the DNA is TGTGCCAGCAGCCTGGACGCGAGGGCCACTGAAGCTTTCTTT.